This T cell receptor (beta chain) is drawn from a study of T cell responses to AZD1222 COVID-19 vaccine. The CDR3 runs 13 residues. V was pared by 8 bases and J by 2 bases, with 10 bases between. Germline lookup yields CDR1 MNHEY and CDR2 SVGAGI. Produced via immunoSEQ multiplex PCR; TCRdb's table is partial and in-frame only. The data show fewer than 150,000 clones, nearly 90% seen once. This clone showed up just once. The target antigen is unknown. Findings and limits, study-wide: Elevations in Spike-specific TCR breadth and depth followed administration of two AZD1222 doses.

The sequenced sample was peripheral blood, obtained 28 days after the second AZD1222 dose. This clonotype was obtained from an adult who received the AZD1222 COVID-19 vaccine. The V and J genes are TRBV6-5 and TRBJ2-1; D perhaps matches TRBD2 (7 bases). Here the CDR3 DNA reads TGTGCCAGCGAGGGGGGGACCTACAATGAGCAGTTCTTC. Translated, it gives CASEGGTYNEQFF.